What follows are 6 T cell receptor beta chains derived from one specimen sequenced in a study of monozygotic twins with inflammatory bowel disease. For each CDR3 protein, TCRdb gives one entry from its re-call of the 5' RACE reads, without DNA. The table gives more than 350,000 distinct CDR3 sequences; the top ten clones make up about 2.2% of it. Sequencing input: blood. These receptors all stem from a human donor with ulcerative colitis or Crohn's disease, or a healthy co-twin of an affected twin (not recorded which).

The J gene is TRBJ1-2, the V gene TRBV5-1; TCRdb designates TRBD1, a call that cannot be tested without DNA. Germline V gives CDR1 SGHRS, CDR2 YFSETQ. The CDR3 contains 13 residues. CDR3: CASSPGYSYGYTF.

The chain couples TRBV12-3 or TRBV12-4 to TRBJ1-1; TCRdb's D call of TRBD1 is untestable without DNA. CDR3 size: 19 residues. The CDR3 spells CASSWTGGSLLSLNTEAFF.

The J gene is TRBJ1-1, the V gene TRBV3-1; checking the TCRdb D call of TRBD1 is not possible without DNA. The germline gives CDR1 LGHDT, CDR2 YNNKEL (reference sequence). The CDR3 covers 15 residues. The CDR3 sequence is CASSHTGSLNTEAFF.

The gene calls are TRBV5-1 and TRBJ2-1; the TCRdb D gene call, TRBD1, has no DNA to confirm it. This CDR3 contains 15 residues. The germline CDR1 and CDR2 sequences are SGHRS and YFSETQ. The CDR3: CASSLMAGVYGEQFF.

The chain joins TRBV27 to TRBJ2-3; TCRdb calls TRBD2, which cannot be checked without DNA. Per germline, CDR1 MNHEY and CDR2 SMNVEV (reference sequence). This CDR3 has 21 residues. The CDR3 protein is CASLPPSVAGGSSGGADTQYF.

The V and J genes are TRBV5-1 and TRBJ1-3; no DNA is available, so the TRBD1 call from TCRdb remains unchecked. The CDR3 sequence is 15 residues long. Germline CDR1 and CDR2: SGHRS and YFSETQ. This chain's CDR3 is CASSLEGQPGNTIYF.